The T cell receptor (beta chain) described here comes from a study of shared clonotypes between healthy human individuals. Assay execution took place at the deep level. In replicate PCRs of sorted subsets, approximately 200 ng DNA, 29,000 or so T cell genomes, was used. In the source study's methods: ImmunoSEQ junction-only sequences lacked quality scores, so their filtering differed. Data came from immunoSEQ multiplex PCR; TCRdb stores just in-frame clones and leaves some out. V and J calls and clone size are those listed in that table; D and trimming were worked out from the DNA. The sample lists approximately 2,300,000 clones; roughly 90% were seen once. CD45RA-negative memory and CD45RA+ naive subsets were split from the CD4+ cells. Sequencing used naive CD4+ T cells from PBMCs. Subset here: CD45RA+ positively selected. This sequence was found in a man between 18 and 29 years old in good health. Some clones in this sample may be carry-over from other donors' samples.

In DNA form, the CDR3 reads TGTGCCAGCAGTCGGGTGGGGACAGGGGGAAATCAGCCCCAGCATTTT. Its protein is CASSRVGTGGNQPQHF. The gene calls are TRBV7-9 and TRBJ1-5; 11 positions agree with TRBD1. The CDR3 runs 16 residues. With 6 bases clipped from V and 4 bases from J, the junction kept 8 bases outside the gene matches. Germline V gene sequence: CDR1 SEHNR, CDR2 FQNEAQ (reference sequence). Combining the CDR3 with reference TRBV7-9 and TRBJ1-5 gives the whole variable domain DTGVSQNPRHKITKRGQNVTFRCDPISEHNRLYWYRQTLGQGPEFLTYFQNEAQLEKSRLLSDRFSAERPKGSFSTLEIQRTEQGDSAMYLCASSRVGTGGNQPQHFGDGTRLSIL.